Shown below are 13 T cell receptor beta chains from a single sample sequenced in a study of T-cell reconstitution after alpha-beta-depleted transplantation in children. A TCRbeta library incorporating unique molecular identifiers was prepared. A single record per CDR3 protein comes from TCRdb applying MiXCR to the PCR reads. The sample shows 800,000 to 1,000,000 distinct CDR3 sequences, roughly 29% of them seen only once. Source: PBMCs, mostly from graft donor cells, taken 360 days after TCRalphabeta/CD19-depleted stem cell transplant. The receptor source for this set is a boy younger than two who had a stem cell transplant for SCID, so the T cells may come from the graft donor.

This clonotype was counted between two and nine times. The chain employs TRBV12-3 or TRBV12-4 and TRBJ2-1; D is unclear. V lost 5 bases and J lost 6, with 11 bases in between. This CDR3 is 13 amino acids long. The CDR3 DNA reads TGTGCCAGCAGTCCACCGTCGAGCAATGAGCAGTTCTTC. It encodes CASSPPSSNEQFF.

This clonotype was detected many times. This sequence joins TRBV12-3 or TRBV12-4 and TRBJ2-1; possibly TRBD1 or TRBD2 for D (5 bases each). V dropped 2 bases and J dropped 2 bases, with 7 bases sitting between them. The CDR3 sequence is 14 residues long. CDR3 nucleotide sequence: TGTGCCAGCAGTTTATGGGGGACCTACAATGAGCAGTTCTTC. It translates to CASSLWGTYNEQFF.

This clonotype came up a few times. The CDR3 reads CASSFQGGSGANVLTF. The CDR3 DNA reads as TGTGCCAGCAGCTTCCAGGGAGGCTCTGGGGCCAACGTCCTGACTTTC. The chain couples TRBV7-9 to TRBJ2-6; D possibly corresponds to TRBD2 (6 bases). The germline V gene encodes CDR1 SEHNR and CDR2 FQNEAQ (reference sequence). With 3 bases removed from V and 0 bases from J, the gap between germline ends came to 9 bases. This CDR3 contains 16 residues.

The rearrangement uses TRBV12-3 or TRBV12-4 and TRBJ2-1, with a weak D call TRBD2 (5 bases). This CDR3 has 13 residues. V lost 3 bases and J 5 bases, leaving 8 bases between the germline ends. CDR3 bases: TGTGCCAGCAGTTTTCAGCGGAACAATGAGCAGTTCTTC. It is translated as CASSFQRNNEQFF.

The CDR3 region is CASSTRTSGGALEQFF. The CDR3 region has the DNA TGTGCCAGCAGCACAAGGACTAGCGGGGGGGCCCTTGAGCAGTTCTTC. This chain links TRBV11-2 with TRBJ2-1; TRBD2 agrees at 15 bases. The CDR3 consists of 16 residues. J lost 9 bases, V lost 5 bases, and 8 bases had no gene match. Germline loops: CDR1 SGHAT, CDR2 FQNNGV.

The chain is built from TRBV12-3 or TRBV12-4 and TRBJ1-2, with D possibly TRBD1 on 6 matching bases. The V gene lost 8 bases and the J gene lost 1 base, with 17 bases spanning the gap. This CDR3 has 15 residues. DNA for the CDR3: TGTGCCAGCGGAAGCTGGGACAATAATAACTATGGCTACACCTTC. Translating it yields CASGSWDNNNYGYTF.

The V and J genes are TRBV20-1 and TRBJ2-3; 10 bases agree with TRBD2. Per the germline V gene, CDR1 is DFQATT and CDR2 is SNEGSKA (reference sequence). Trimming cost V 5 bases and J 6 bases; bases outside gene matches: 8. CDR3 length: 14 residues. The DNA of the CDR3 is TGCAGTGCTCCACTAGCGGGGACCGGGGATACGCAGTATTTT. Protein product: CSAPLAGTGDTQYF.

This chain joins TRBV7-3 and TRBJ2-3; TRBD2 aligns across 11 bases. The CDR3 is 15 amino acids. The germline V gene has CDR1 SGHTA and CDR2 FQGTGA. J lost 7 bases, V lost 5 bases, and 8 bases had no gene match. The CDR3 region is CASSHFTSGGYTQYF. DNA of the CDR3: TGTGCCAGCAGCCATTTTACTAGCGGGGGTTATACGCAGTATTTT.

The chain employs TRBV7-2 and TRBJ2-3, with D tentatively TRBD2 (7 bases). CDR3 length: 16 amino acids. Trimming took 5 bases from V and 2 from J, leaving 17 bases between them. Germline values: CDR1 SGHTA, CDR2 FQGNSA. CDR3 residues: CASSPGGGSYTDTQYF. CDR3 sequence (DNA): TGTGCCAGCAGCCCTGGGGGCGGGAGTTACACAGATACGCAGTATTTT.

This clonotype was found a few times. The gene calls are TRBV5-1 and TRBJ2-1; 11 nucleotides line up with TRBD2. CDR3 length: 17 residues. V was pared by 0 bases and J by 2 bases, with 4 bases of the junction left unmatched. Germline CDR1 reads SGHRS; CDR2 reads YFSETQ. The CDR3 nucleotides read TGCGCCAGCAGCTTGGCCGGTAGCGGGGGGGCCTACAATGAGCAGTTCTTC. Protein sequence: CASSLAGSGGAYNEQFF.

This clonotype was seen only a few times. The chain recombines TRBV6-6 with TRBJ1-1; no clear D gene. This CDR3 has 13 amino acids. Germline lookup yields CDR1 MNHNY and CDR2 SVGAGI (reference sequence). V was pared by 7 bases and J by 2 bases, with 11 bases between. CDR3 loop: CASNNELNTEAFF. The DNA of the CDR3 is TGTGCCAGCAATAATGAGCTTAACACTGAAGCTTTCTTT.

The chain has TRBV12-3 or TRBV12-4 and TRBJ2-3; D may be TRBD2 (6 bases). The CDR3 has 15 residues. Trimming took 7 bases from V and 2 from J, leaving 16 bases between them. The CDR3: CASTMGGDNTDTQYF. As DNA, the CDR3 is TGTGCCAGCACGATGGGCGGGGATAACACAGATACGCAGTATTTT.

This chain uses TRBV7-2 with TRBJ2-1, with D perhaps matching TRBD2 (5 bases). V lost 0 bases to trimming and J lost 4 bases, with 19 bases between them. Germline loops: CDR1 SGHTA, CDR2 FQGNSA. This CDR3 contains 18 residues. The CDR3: CASSLAPHGGVLYNEQFF. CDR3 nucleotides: TGTGCCAGCAGCTTAGCGCCACACGGAGGTGTTTTATACAATGAGCAGTTCTTC.